The next 20 T cell receptor beta chains were all read from a single sample in a study of blood T cell repertoires in COVID-19. Repertoires were generated with immunoSEQ multiplex PCR, while TCRdb's copy carries only in-frame clones and drops some. The table records 300,000 to 400,000 clones, around 86% of them present only once. Input material: PBMCs or T cells enriched from blood (not recorded which). The receptors shown here come from a woman aged 40 to 55 with acute COVID-19.

This sequence joins TRBV6-2 or TRBV6-3 and TRBJ2-2, with D tentatively TRBD2 (6 bases). The CDR3 extends over 16 amino acids. V lost 2 bases and J lost 4, with 14 bases in between. Germline V gives CDR1 MNHEY, CDR2 SVGEGT. The CDR3 loop is CASSYHGKGGTGELFF. The DNA of the CDR3 is TGTGCCAGCAGTTACCACGGAAAGGGAGGCACCGGGGAGCTGTTTTTT.

This sequence joins TRBV7-9 and TRBJ2-3; D uncertain. The CDR3 runs to 17 residues. V was cut by 0 bases and J by 0 bases, with 13 bases left in between. Germline CDR1 is SEHNR and CDR2 is FQNEAQ (reference sequence). CDR3 DNA sequence: TGTGCCAGCAGCTTAGCGCCCCTAGACGGGAGCACAGATACGCAGTATTTT. This sequence encodes CASSLAPLDGSTDTQYF.

The genes are TRBV5-1 and TRBJ2-1; 7 bases map to TRBD2. J was trimmed by 6 bases and V by 4 bases; bases with no gene match: 10. CDR1 is SGHRS and CDR2 is YFSETQ in the germline V gene. The CDR3 runs to 15 residues. This CDR3 reads CASSPPMGGFNEQFF. The CDR3 DNA is TGCGCCAGCAGCCCCCCCATGGGAGGGTTCAATGAGCAGTTCTTC. Variable domain in full (rest from reference TRBV5-1 and TRBJ2-1): KAGVTQTPRYLIKTRGQQVTLSCSPISGHRSVSWYQQTPGQGLQFLFEYFSETQRNKGNFPGRFSGRQFSNSRSEMNVSTLELGDSALYLCASSPPMGGFNEQFFGPGTRLTVL.

The chain joins TRBV9 to TRBJ2-1; 8 positions match TRBD2. CDR3 size: 14 residues. J lost 9 bases, V lost 0 bases, and 5 bases had no gene match. CDR1 and CDR2 from the germline V gene are SGDLS and YYNGEE. In nucleotides, the CDR3 is TGTGCCAGCAGCGTAGCGATGGCGGGAGGTGAGCAGTTCTTC. Its protein is CASSVAMAGGEQFF.

This sequence joins TRBV14 and TRBJ2-6; D is perhaps TRBD1 (6 bases). V was trimmed by 6 bases and J by 0 bases, leaving 12 bases between them. The CDR3 length is 16 residues. CDR1 is SGHDN, CDR2 FVKESK, per germline. The CDR3 region is CASRLTGYSGANVLTF. The CDR3 nucleotides are TGTGCCAGCAGGCTAACAGGGTACTCTGGGGCCAACGTCCTGACTTTC. Combining the CDR3 with reference TRBV14 and TRBJ2-6 gives the whole variable domain EAGVTQFPSHSVIEKGQTVTLRCDPISGHDNLYWYRRVMGKEIKFLLHFVKESKQDESGMPNNRFLAERTGGTYSTLKVQPAELEDSGVYFCASRLTGYSGANVLTFGAGSRLTVL.

In regard to this clone: Other DNA sequences from this sample encode an identical CDR3 as well. The genes are TRBV5-1 and TRBJ2-5; the match to TRBD2 covers 8 bases. The V gene's germline CDR1 is SGHRS and CDR2 YFSETQ. The CDR3 runs 13 residues. Losses at the gene ends were 1 base for V and 4 bases for J; bases not matched to a gene: 0. The CDR3 protein is CASSLRGGETQYF. DNA for the CDR3: TGCGCCAGCAGCTTGCGGGGGGGAGAGACCCAGTACTTC. The variable domain in full, completed from reference TRBV5-1 and TRBJ2-5, reads KAGVTQTPRYLIKTRGQQVTLSCSPISGHRSVSWYQQTPGQGLQFLFEYFSETQRNKGNFPGRFSGRQFSNSRSEMNVSTLELGDSALYLCASSLRGGETQYFGPGTRLLVL.

The chain combines TRBV3-1 (or the pseudogene TRBV3-2) with TRBJ1-4; 10 bases match TRBD1. Germline trimming cut 4 bases from V and 7 bases from J; bases unmatched to any gene: 9. CDR1 and CDR2 (germline): LGHDT, YNNKEL (reference sequence). CDR3 size: 16 residues. This CDR3 reads CASSRGTGEVGEKLFF. Written as DNA, the CDR3 is TGTGCCAGCAGCCGTGGGACAGGGGAGGTCGGTGAAAAACTGTTTTTT.

The chain recombines TRBV6-2 or TRBV6-3 with TRBJ2-7; the match to TRBD2 covers 8 bases. Trimming at V came to 2 bases and at J to 2 bases, leaving 2 bases not matched to a gene. CDR3 length equals 14 residues. Germline-derived CDR1 and CDR2 are MNHEY and SVGEGT. The CDR3 DNA follows: TGTGCCAGCAGTTACGCGGGGGGTCCCTACGAGCAGTACTTC. It codes for CASSYAGGPYEQYF.

This chain joins TRBV6-2 or TRBV6-3 and TRBJ2-3; 12 nucleotides match TRBD2. Germline V lookup: CDR1 MNHEY, CDR2 SVGEGT. Unmatched junction bases numbered 7, after V lost 3 bases and J lost 3 bases. CDR3 size: 17 residues. The CDR3 bases are TGTGCCAGCAGTTATCCTAGCGGGGGGGCAGGGACAGATACGCAGTATTTT. This codes for CASSYPSGGAGTDTQYF.

The chain has TRBV18 and TRBJ1-1; no clear D. The germline V gene has CDR1 KGHSH and CDR2 LQKENI. CDR3 length: 14 residues. The V end was cut by 1 base, the J end by 4 bases, with 10 bases between. The CDR3 loop is CASSPLRPGTEAFF. CDR3 bases: TGTGCCAGCTCACCACTCCGGCCAGGCACTGAAGCTTTCTTT.

V and J are TRBV7-2 and TRBJ2-2, with 9 positions matching TRBD1. This CDR3 is built from 15 residues. Germline values: CDR1 SGHTA, CDR2 FQGNSA. V gave up 1 base and J gave up 6 bases; unmatched junction bases: 3. The CDR3 reads CASSLDRGPAGELFF. For the CDR3, the DNA is TGTGCCAGCAGCTTAGACAGGGGGCCGGCCGGGGAGCTGTTTTTT.

The rearrangement links TRBV18 to TRBJ1-5; maybe TRBD1 (5 bases). Germline V gene sequence: CDR1 KGHSH, CDR2 LQKENI. Trimming left V 6 bases short and J 0 bases short, with 12 bases between. The CDR3 runs to 15 residues. The CDR3 is CASSPDTYSNQPQHF. The CDR3 DNA reads TGTGCCAGCTCGCCGGACACTTATAGCAATCAGCCCCAGCATTTT.

The rearrangement links TRBV27 to TRBJ1-5; 8 bases are shared with TRBD1. J gave up 2 bases and V 4 bases, and 4 bases lay outside the gene matches. The germline gives CDR1 MNHEY, CDR2 SMNVEV (reference sequence). CDR3 length: 15 amino acids. For the CDR3, the DNA is TGTGCCAGCAGTTGGAAGACAGGGGGCAATCAGCCCCAGCATTTT. This encodes CASSWKTGGNQPQHF.

The chain joins TRBV5-5 to TRBJ2-4; 7 nucleotides agree with TRBD2. Germline V lookup: CDR1 SGHKS, CDR2 YYEKEE (reference sequence). After removal of 1 base from V and 6 bases from J, the junction contained 10 bases not matched to a gene. The CDR3 has 16 amino acids. CDR3 sequence (DNA): TGTGCCAGCAGCTTGTCTCCAGCTTGGGAGGGAAACATTCAGTACTTC. This gives the protein CASSLSPAWEGNIQYF.

The chain has TRBV5-1 and TRBJ1-2, with D perhaps matching TRBD1 (6 bases). The CDR3 runs 15 residues. Trimming removed 0 bases from V and 2 bases from J, with 11 bases in between. Germline V gene lookup returns CDR1 SGHRS and CDR2 YFSETQ. In DNA, the CDR3 is TGCGCCAGCAGCTTGGAAACAGGGAAGAACTATGGCTACACCTTC. Amino acid sequence: CASSLETGKNYGYTF.

Points on this clone: In the same sample, other DNA sequences code for this CDR3. The chain recombines TRBV6-4 with TRBJ1-1; the match to TRBD1 covers 7 bases. Germline CDR1 reads MRHNA; CDR2 reads SNTAGT. The J segment lost 5 bases and the V segment lost 3 bases, leaving 3 bases of the junction unmatched. The CDR3 is made up of 13 amino acids. Written as DNA, the CDR3 is TGTGCCAGCAGTGAGGGCAGGGGGACTGAAGCTTTCTTT. Residues: CASSEGRGTEAFF.

The J gene is TRBJ1-1, the V gene TRBV24-1; D is unresolved. Trimming removed 2 bases at V and 9 bases at J, with 9 bases between. CDR1 is KGHDR and CDR2 is SFDVKD in the germline V gene. This CDR3 contains 12 residues. DNA for the CDR3: TGTGCCACCAGTGATTATGGCGGGAAAGCTTTCTTT. Amino acids: CATSDYGGKAFF.

This clone was found a few times. This chain joins TRBV6-1 and TRBJ1-6; TRBD1 is a possible D gene (5 bases). Germline lookup yields CDR1 MNHNS and CDR2 SASEGT. This CDR3 spans 17 amino acids. Trimming took 1 base from V and 0 from J, leaving 10 bases between them. CDR3: CASSEVQGSSYNSPLHF. In nucleotides, the CDR3 is TGTGCCAGCAGTGAAGTGCAGGGTAGCTCCTATAATTCACCCCTCCACTTT.

This clone was picked up many times. DNA of the CDR3: TGTGCCAGCAGCCCCAGGGGACAGGGTTGGGAGCAGTACTTC. It yields the protein CASSPRGQGWEQYF. This rearrangement joins TRBV9 to TRBJ2-7; TRBD1 matches 9 bases. V was clipped by 4 bases and J by 7 bases; unmatched bases: 9. The CDR3 is made up of 14 amino acids. Looked up from germline, CDR1 is SGDLS and CDR2 is YYNGEE.

This clone was detected only once. This sequence joins TRBV13 and TRBJ2-2; TRBD1 matches 7 bases. Germline V gene sequence: CDR1 PRHDT, CDR2 FYEKMQ (reference sequence). The trim removed 5 bases at V and 6 bases at J, leaving 9 bases unmatched. This CDR3 has 15 residues. In nucleotides, the CDR3 is TGTGCCAGCAGCCTATACGGGACAGACGCCGGGGAGCTGTTTTTT. Amino acid sequence: CASSLYGTDAGELFF. Complete variable domain (other parts from reference TRBV13 and TRBJ2-2): AAGVIQSPRHLIKEKRETATLKCYPIPRHDTVYWYQQGPGQDPQFLISFYEKMQSDKGSIPDRFSAQQFSDYHSELNMSSLELGDSALYFCASSLYGTDAGELFFGEGSRLTVL.